This TCR beta chain was sequenced for a study of cytomegalovirus exposure and HLA in healthy donors. Study results and limitations: Later on, analysis showed that most CMV-associated TCR beta chains appeared to be HLA-restricted.

On this clone: Its specificity is not known. Its ends do not fully match the called genes, so a read error is possible.

CDR1 is MGHRA and CDR2 is YSYEKL in the germline V gene. This CDR3 is built from 12 residues. The PCR contained 60 Vbeta and 13 Jbeta primers. Generated by immunoSEQ multiplex PCR, the TCRdb table keeps only in-frame clones and is missing some. Of around 110,000 clones in the sample, roughly three quarters were seen once. The sequencing sample was made of PBMCs. V gene TRBV4-1 combines with J gene TRBJ2-5; D possibly corresponds to TRBD1 (6 bases). This TCR came from a man aged 25 to 40 in good health and CMV-seropositive. The DNA of the CDR3 is TGCGCCAGCAGCCAGGGCTTGGGGGCCTTAAACTTC. Translated: CASSQGLGALNF.